A single sample is the source of the 20 T cell receptor beta chains below, sequenced in a study of T cells in Graves' hyperthyroidism and ophthalmopathy. RNA transcripts yielded amplified TCR beta CDR3 regions. First-round RT-PCR of the TCR CDR3 relied on the HTBI primer set. From the multiplex PCR reads, TCRdb called clonotypes with MiXCR, one entry per CDR3 protein. The data contain hundreds of thousands of distinct CDR3 sequences, less than 25% of them singletons. Sequenced: blood. The receptors here all came from a man younger than 40 with Graves' ophthalmopathy.

The genes are TRBV10-3 and TRBJ2-1; D uncertain. The V end was cut by 3 bases, the J end by 8 bases, with 5 bases between. Germline CDR1 ENHRY, CDR2 SYGVKD. The CDR3 spans 11 residues. The CDR3 loop is CAISDRDEQFF. Here the CDR3 DNA reads TGTGCCATCAGTGATCGGGATGAGCAGTTCTTC.

This clonotype occurred many times. In nucleotides, the CDR3 is TGCGCCAGCAGCTTGGATGGGGCGGGGAACACTGAAGCTTTCTTT. It is translated as CASSLDGAGNTEAFF. The V gene is TRBV5-1, the J gene TRBJ1-1, with a weak D call TRBD1 (5 bases). Trimming cost V 0 bases and J 1 base, with 10 bases left between them. Germline loops: CDR1 SGHRS, CDR2 YFSETQ. The CDR3 covers 15 residues.

V gene TRBV28 combines with J gene TRBJ1-2, with 11 bases aligning to TRBD1. J lost 8 bases, V lost 5 bases, and 10 bases had no gene match. Germline CDR1 MDHEN, CDR2 SYDVKM. The CDR3 spans 15 residues. The CDR3 DNA is TGTGCCAGCAGTCCCCGGGACAGGGGGAAGGGAGGCTACACCTTC. It codes for CASSPRDRGKGGYTF.

The rearrangement links TRBV20-1 to TRBJ2-1, with TRBD2 matching over 8 bases. The CDR3 totals 20 residues. Germline CDR1 DFQATT, CDR2 SNEGSKA (reference sequence). J was trimmed by 5 bases and V by 0 bases; bases with no gene match: 21. CDR3 coding DNA: TGCAGTGCTAGAGATGGGCAAACTGGACTAGCTGTACCCATAGACAATGAGCAGTTCTTC. Encoded protein: CSARDGQTGLAVPIDNEQFF.

The J gene is TRBJ2-3, the V gene TRBV6-1; 10 nucleotides agree with TRBD1. The V and J ends lost 9 bases and 3 bases, in that order; junction bases with no gene match: 6. CDR1 is MNHNS and CDR2 is SASEGT in the germline V gene. This CDR3 is built from 14 residues. DNA of the CDR3: TGTGCCAGTCCGACGGGACAGGGGACAGATACGCAGTATTTT. Translation: CASPTGQGTDTQYF.

The rearrangement joins TRBV18 to TRBJ2-2; 7 bases are a match to TRBD1. Germline V lookup: CDR1 KGHSH, CDR2 LQKENI. The ends lost 3 bases at V and 3 bases at J; junction bases unmatched: 13. The CDR3 loop spans 18 amino acids. Here the CDR3 DNA reads TGTGCCAGCTCACCGGGCTCGAGACAGGGAAGGGACACCGGGGAGCTGTTTTTT. Its protein is CASSPGSRQGRDTGELFF.

V usage is TRBV29-1 and J usage is TRBJ2-7, with D unresolved. The germline gives CDR1 SQVTM, CDR2 ANQGSEA. This CDR3 has 13 residues. Deletions cut 2 bases from V and 3 bases from J, with 11 bases between. The CDR3 DNA is TGCAGCGTTGAATTATCTTTAGGCTACGAGCAGTACTTC. This translates into CSVELSLGYEQYF.

V is TRBV29-1 and J is TRBJ2-2; TRBD2 aligns across 11 bases. CDR1 is SQVTM, CDR2 ANQGSEA, per germline. This CDR3 has 14 residues. With 3 bases clipped from V and 5 bases from J, the junction kept 2 bases outside the gene matches. The CDR3, as DNA: TGCAGCGTTGACCCTAGCGGGAGGACCGGGGAGCTGTTTTTT. This gives the protein CSVDPSGRTGELFF.

The J gene is TRBJ2-2, the V gene TRBV11-2, with TRBD1 identical over 12 bases. Germline CDR1 is SGHAT and CDR2 is FQNNGV. V dropped 5 bases and J dropped 6; count of bases not matched to a gene: 4. This CDR3 has 15 residues. The CDR3 reads CASSPGTGGPGELFF. CDR3 in DNA: TGTGCCAGCAGCCCCGGGACAGGGGGCCCCGGGGAGCTGTTTTTT.

This clonotype was seen ten or more times. V is TRBV7-2 and J is TRBJ2-1; TRBD2 agrees at 7 bases. The CDR3 is 16 amino acids. The J segment lost 8 bases and the V segment lost 1 base, leaving 11 bases of the junction unmatched. Germline-derived CDR1 and CDR2 are SGHTA and FQGNSA. The CDR3 loop reads CASSLGWGGEGDEQFF. The CDR3 region has the DNA TGTGCCAGCAGCTTAGGCTGGGGGGGAGAGGGAGATGAGCAGTTCTTC. Combining the CDR3 with reference TRBV7-2 and TRBJ2-1 gives the whole variable domain GAGVSQSPSNKVTEKGKDVELRCDPISGHTALYWYRQSLGQGLEFLIYFQGNSAPDKSGLPSDRFSAERTGGSVSTLTIQRTQQEDSAVYLCASSLGWGGEGDEQFFGPGTRLTVL.

With respect to this clonotype: Given a much more abundant clone one base away, this may be a read error. The chain employs TRBV7-2 and TRBJ2-1; TRBD1 aligns across 8 bases. This CDR3 spans 15 amino acids. CDR1 and CDR2 from the germline V gene are SGHTA and FQGNSA. V gave up 5 bases and J gave up 7 bases; unmatched junction bases: 10. In nucleotides, the CDR3 is TGTGCCAGCAGCCTCAGCGGCAGGGGGCGGAATGAGCAGTTCTTC. Protein product: CASSLSGRGRNEQFF.

This clonotype was seen repeatedly, ten times or more. The chain employs TRBV7-9 and TRBJ2-5; the D gene is possibly TRBD1 (7 bases). CDR1 and CDR2 (germline): SEHNR, FQNEAQ (reference sequence). The V and J ends lost 8 bases and 5 bases respectively, with 18 bases between them. The CDR3 contains 14 residues. The CDR3 region has the DNA TGTGCCAGCGCCTCTTCAGGGGGGCTCGAGACCCAGTACTTC. It specifies CASASSGGLETQYF.

This clonotype has a handful of counts. This chain uses TRBV11-1 with TRBJ2-7, with a tentative D call TRBD1 (5 bases). The CDR3 covers 15 residues. From germline, CDR1 is SGHAT and CDR2 FQDESV (reference sequence). The V end lost 3 bases, the J end lost 6 bases, and 18 bases lay between the germline ends. CDR3 bases: TGTGCCAGCAGCTTGAGATGGGGCAGTCTTGGCGAGCAGTACTTC. This gives the protein CASSLRWGSLGEQYF.

The chain carries TRBV20-1 and TRBJ2-7; 7 bases match TRBD1. The J segment lost 0 bases and the V segment lost 5 bases, leaving 7 bases of the junction unmatched. Germline V gives CDR1 DFQATT, CDR2 SNEGSKA (reference sequence). This CDR3 spans 14 amino acids. The CDR3 coding sequence is TGCAGTGCTCCCAACCGGGACAGCTCCTACGAGCAGTACTTC. Residues: CSAPNRDSSYEQYF.

This clonotype was recorded many times. The gene calls are TRBV2 and TRBJ2-5; tentatively, D is TRBD2 (6 bases). With 4 bases removed from V and 4 bases from J, the gap between germline ends came to 13 bases. CDR3 size: 14 residues. Per germline, CDR1 SNHLY and CDR2 FYNNEI. As DNA, the CDR3 is TGTGCCAGCAGTGTTTTTTCGGAGGGAGAGACCCAGTACTTC. Its protein is CASSVFSEGETQYF.

This sequence joins TRBV30 and TRBJ1-6; maybe TRBD1 (5 bases). Germline V CDR1 and CDR2: GTSNPN, SVGIG (reference sequence). CDR3 length equals 15 residues. The V end lost 0 bases, the J end lost 4 bases, and 10 bases lay between the germline ends. The chain's CDR3 is CAWSVRGRYNSPLHF. The CDR3 DNA is TGTGCCTGGAGTGTAAGGGGTCGGTATAATTCACCCCTCCACTTT.

This clonotype has only one observation. The chain recombines TRBV5-1 with TRBJ1-1; D possibly corresponds to TRBD1 (5 bases). The V gene lost 0 bases and the J gene lost 1 base, with 10 bases spanning the gap. Germline V CDR1 and CDR2: SGHRS, YFSETQ. This CDR3 is 15 amino acids long. The CDR3 nucleotides are TGCGCCAGCAGCTTGGACACAGGAGCGAACACTGAAGCTTTCTTT. This translates into CASSLDTGANTEAFF.

This clonotype showed up just a few times. J is TRBJ2-1 and V is TRBV6-1; D not resolved. The ends were cut back, 6 bases at V and 6 bases at J, with 12 bases in the middle. Germline-derived CDR1 and CDR2 are MNHNS and SASEGT. The CDR3 sequence is 13 residues long. CDR3 amino acids: CASSPHLGNEQFF. CDR3 sequence (DNA): TGTGCCAGCAGCCCCCACCTTGGCAATGAGCAGTTCTTC.

This clonotype was detected ten times or more. This sequence joins TRBV11-2 and TRBJ2-7; 8 bases line up with TRBD2. The CDR3 contains 15 residues. V was clipped by 4 bases and J by 3 bases; unmatched bases: 8. Germline V gene lookup returns CDR1 SGHAT and CDR2 FQNNGV. In nucleotides, the CDR3 is TGTGCCAGCAGCTCCCGAACTAGCGGTTTCTACGAGCAGTACTTC. It yields the protein CASSSRTSGFYEQYF.

The chain joins TRBV20-1 to TRBJ2-7, with TRBD1 identical over 7 bases. Germline CDR1 reads DFQATT; CDR2 reads SNEGSKA (reference sequence). This CDR3 spans 14 amino acids. V gave up 6 bases and J gave up 2 bases; unmatched junction bases: 10. The CDR3 loop is CSATKRDSPYEQYF. The CDR3 region has the DNA TGCAGTGCCACAAAAAGGGACAGTCCCTACGAGCAGTACTTC.